This T cell receptor (beta chain) was recovered during a study of shared clonotypes between healthy human individuals. Points from the study as a whole: An anticipated effect of sequencing depth on clonotype sharing among donors was recognized.

About this clone itself: Its antigen is still unknown.

Sequencing was performed with immunoSEQ multiplex PCR; in TCRdb, only in-frame clones are kept and a portion is missing. The sample carries about 550,000 clones, around 95% recorded once. The length of the CDR3 is 18 residues. Germline values: CDR1 LGHNA, CDR2 YNFKEQ. Unmatched junction bases numbered 11, after V lost 4 bases and J lost 0 bases. Naive CD8 cells comprised CD45RO-negative, CCR7-positively selected cells, excluding terminally differentiated effector memory CD45RA+ cells. Donors were healthy HIV-negative adults without recently reported acute infections or vaccinations. This TCR was sampled from a woman between 25 and 40 years old in good health. The sequenced sample was naive CD8+ T cells sorted from blood. The chain joins TRBV4-2 to TRBJ1-2, with 10 positions matching TRBD1. The CDR3 DNA follows: TGTGCCAGCAGCCGGACAGGGGGGAGCGAGGTGGCTAACTATGGCTACACCTTC. Amino acids: CASSRTGGSEVANYGYTF.